This T cell receptor (beta chain) stems from a study of cytomegalovirus exposure and HLA in healthy donors. Turning to the study itself: From 150 million to 200 million T cells, an earlier analysis saw roughly 100 million unique TCR beta sequences. Findings and caveats of the study: Evidence from a later analysis indicated that most CMV-associated TCR beta chains looked HLA-restricted.

With regard to this clone: Its antigen is as yet unknown.

The PCR employed 60 Vbeta primers together with 13 Jbeta primers. TCRdb's copy holds only in-frame clones and misses some; the assay was immunoSEQ multiplex PCR. The repertoire includes roughly 190,000 clones, roughly 87% of them detected once, and under 1.2% sits in the top ten. This sequence was found in a boy between 2 and 15 years old in good health and CMV-seronegative. Sequences were obtained from PBMCs.

Written as DNA, the CDR3 is TGTGCCAGCAGCTATTCAGGTGCCGAGCAGTACTTC. Residues: CASSYSGAEQYF. The chain carries TRBV5-4 and TRBJ2-5; D not resolved. The closer fit of TRBJ2-7 to the DNA end suggests the J call may be wrong. The CDR3 sequence is 12 residues long. CDR1 SGHNT and CDR2 YYREEE come from the germline V gene (reference sequence).